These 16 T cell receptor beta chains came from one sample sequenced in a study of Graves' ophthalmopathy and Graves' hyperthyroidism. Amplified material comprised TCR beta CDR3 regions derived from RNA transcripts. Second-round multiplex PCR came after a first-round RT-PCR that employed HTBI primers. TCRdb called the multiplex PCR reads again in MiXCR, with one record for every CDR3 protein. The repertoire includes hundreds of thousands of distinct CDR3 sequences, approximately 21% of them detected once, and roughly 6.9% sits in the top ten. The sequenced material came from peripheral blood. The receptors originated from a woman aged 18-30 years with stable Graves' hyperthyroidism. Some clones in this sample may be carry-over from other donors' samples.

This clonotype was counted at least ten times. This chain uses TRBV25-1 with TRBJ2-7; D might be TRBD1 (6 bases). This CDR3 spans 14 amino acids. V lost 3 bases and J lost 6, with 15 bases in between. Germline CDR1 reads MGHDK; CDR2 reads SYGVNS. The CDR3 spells CASSDYRDVAEQYF. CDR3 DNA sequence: TGTGCCAGCAGTGACTACAGGGATGTGGCCGAGCAGTACTTC.

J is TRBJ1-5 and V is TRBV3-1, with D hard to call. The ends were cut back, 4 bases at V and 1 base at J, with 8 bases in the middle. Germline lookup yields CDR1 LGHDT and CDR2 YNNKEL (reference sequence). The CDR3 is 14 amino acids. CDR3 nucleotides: TGTGCCAGCAGCCGACGAAGGAGCAATCAGCCCCAGCATTTT. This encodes CASSRRRSNQPQHF.

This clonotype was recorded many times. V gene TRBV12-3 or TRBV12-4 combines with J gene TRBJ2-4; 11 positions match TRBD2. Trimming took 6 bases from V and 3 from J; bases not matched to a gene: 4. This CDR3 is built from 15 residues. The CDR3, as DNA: TGTGCCAGCAGCAGACTAGCGGGACGCAAAAACATTCAGTACTTC. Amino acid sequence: CASSRLAGRKNIQYF.

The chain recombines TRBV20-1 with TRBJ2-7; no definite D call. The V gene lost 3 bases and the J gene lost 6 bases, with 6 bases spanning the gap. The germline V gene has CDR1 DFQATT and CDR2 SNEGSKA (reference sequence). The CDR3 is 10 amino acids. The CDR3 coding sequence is TGCAGTGCTAGTATCCGCGAGCAGTACTTC. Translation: CSASIREQYF.

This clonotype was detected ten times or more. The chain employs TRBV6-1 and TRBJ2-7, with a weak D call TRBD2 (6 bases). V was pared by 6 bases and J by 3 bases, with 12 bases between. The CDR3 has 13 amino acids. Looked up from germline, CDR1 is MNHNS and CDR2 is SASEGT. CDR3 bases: TGTGCCAGCAGCCGCGGGGCGAACTACGAGCAGTACTTC. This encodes CASSRGANYEQYF.

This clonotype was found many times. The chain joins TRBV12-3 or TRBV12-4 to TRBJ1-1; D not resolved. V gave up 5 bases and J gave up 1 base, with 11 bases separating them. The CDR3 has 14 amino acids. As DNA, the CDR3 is TGTGCCAGCAGTACCCACCCGGGGAACACTGAAGCTTTCTTT. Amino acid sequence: CASSTHPGNTEAFF.

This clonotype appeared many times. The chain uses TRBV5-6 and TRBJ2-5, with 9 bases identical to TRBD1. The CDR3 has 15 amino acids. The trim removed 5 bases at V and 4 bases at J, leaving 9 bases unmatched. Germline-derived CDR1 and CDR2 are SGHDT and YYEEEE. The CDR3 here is CASRNRDRVLETQYF. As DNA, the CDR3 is TGTGCCAGCAGAAACCGGGACAGGGTATTAGAGACCCAGTACTTC.

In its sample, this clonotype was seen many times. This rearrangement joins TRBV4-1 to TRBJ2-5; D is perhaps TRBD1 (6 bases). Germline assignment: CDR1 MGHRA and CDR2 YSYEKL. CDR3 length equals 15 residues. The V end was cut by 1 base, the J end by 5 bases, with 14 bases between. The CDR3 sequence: CASSQVSGAGETQYF. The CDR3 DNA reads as TGCGCCAGCAGCCAAGTTTCAGGGGCCGGTGAGACCCAGTACTTC.

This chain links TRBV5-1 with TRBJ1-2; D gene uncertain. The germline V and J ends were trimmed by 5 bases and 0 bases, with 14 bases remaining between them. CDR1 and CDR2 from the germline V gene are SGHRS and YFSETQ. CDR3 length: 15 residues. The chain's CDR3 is CASREAQSPNYGYTF. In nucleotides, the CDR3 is TGCGCCAGCAGGGAGGCTCAGAGTCCTAACTATGGCTACACCTTC. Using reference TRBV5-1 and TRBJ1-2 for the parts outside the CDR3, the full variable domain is KAGVTQTPRYLIKTRGQQVTLSCSPISGHRSVSWYQQTPGQGLQFLFEYFSETQRNKGNFPGRFSGRQFSNSRSEMNVSTLELGDSALYLCASREAQSPNYGYTFGSGTRLTVV.

CDR3 residues: CASSLARGGQLTQYF. DNA for the CDR3: TGTGCCAGCAGCTTAGCTAGGGGGGGGCAGTTGACCCAGTACTTC. The chain couples TRBV11-2 to TRBJ2-5, with D possibly matching TRBD2 (7 bases). This CDR3 region has 15 residues. The germline gives CDR1 SGHAT, CDR2 FQNNGV. The V and J ends lost 1 base and 7 bases respectively, with 16 bases between them.

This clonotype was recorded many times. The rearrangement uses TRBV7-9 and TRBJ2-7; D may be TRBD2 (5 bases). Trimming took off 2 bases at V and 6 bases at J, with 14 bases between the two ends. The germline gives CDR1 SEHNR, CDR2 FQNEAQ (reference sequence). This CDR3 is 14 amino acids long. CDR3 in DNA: TGTGCCAGCAGCTTATCTTCTCGCCGGGGCGAGCAGTACTTC. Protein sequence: CASSLSSRRGEQYF.

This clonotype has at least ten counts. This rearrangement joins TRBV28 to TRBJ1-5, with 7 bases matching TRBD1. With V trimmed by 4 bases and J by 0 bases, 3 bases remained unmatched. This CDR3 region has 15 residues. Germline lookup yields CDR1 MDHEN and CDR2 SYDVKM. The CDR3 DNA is TGTGCCAGCAGTTGGGGACAGACTAGCAATCAGCCCCAGCATTTT. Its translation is CASSWGQTSNQPQHF.

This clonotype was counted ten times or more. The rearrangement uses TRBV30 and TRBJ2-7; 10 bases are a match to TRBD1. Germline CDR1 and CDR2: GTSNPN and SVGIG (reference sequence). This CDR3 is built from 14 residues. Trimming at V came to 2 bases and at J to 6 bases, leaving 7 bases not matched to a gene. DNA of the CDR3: TGTGCCTGGAGTACGGGACAGGGGTATACCGAGCAGTACTTC. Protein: CAWSTGQGYTEQYF.

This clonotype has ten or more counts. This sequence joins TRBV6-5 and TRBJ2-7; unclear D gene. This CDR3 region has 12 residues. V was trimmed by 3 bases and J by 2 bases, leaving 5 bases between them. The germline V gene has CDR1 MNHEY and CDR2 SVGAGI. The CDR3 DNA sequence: TGTGCCAGCAGTTATTTCGCCTACGAGCAGTACTTC. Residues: CASSYFAYEQYF.

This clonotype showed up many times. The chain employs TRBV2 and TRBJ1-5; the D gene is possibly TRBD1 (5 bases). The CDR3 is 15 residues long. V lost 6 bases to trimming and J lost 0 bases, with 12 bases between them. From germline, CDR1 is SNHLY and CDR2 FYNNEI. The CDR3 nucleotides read TGTGCCAGCAGGGGCGGGGACCTTAGCAATCAGCCCCAGCATTTT. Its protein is CASRGGDLSNQPQHF.

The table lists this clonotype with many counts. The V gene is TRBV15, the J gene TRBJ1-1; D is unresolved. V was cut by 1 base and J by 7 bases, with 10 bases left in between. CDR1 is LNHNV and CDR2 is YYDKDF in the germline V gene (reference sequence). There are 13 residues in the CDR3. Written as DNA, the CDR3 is TGTGCCACCAGCAGAGTAGTGGAGGGTGAAGCTTTCTTT. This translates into CATSRVVEGEAFF.